Listed below are T cell receptor beta chains from one sample, sequenced in a study of blood T cell repertoires in COVID-19. Produced via immunoSEQ multiplex PCR; TCRdb's table is partial and in-frame only. Of about 90,000 clones listed, 80% are singletons. The material sequenced was peripheral blood. All receptors derive from a woman in her 70s with acute or convalescent COVID-19. Each CDR3 is given with its conserved first and last residue. A D gene is named only where the DNA matches it firmly. Where a row states a size, it is once, few, many or the class of an expanded clone; other rows omit it.

J gene	V gene	clone size	D gene	CDR3 DNA	CDR3 protein
TRBJ1-3	TRBV28	NA	NA	TGTGCCAGCAGTTTGAGAGCCCGATACTCTGGAAACACCATATATTTT	CASSLRARYSGNTIYF
TRBJ2-1	TRBV6-1	once	TRBD2	TGTGCCAGCAGTGAAGCGCCGTCTAGCGGAACGGAGCAGTTCTTC	CASSEAPSSGTEQFF
TRBJ1-4	TRBV25-1	NA	NA	TGTGCCAGCAGCGCGGGACCCAATAATGAAAAACTGTTTTTT	CASSAGPNNEKLFF
TRBJ2-7	TRBV6-6	NA	TRBD1	TGTGCCAGCAGTTACTCCGACAGGGGTGGTCGGGACGAGCAGTACTTC	CASSYSDRGGRDEQYF
TRBJ2-2	TRBV19	once	NA	TGTGCCAGTAGTATGGGGCGCACCACCGGGGAGCTGTTTTTT	CASSMGRTTGELFF
TRBJ1-2	TRBV3-1/TRBV3-2	NA	NA	TGTGCCAGCAGCCAAAGAACCGGGAGCTTTGGCTACACCTTC	CASSQRTGSFGYTF
TRBJ2-1	TRBV7-9	NA	TRBD2	TGTGCCAGCAGCTTAGCGCTCGGACTAGCCCAGGGGGAGCAGTTCTTC	CASSLALGLAQGEQFF
TRBJ1-5	TRBV27	NA	NA	TGTGCCAGCAGTTTAAGTTCCCGGGGTGGCAATCAGCCCCAGCATTTT	CASSLSSRGGNQPQHF
TRBJ2-7	TRBV28	NA	NA	TGTGCCAGCACGGAAGCAGGCATTTCCTACGAGCAGTACTTC	CASTEAGISYEQYF
TRBJ2-7	TRBV5-1	NA	TRBD2	TGCGCCAGCAGCTTTATGACTAGCGGGAGCTACGAGCAGTACTTC	CASSFMTSGSYEQYF
TRBJ2-7	TRBV12-1	NA	NA	TGTGCCAGCAGCCCCCACTACCAAGGAACCCGTTACGGGGACGAGCAGTACTTC	CASSPHYQGTRYGDEQYF
TRBJ2-7	TRBV7-9	NA	TRBD1	TGTGCCAGCAGCTTAGGGGGACAGGGAGCCTACGAGCAGTACTTC	CASSLGGQGAYEQYF
TRBJ2-1	TRBV28	NA	TRBD1	TGTGCCAGCAGTCCACAGGGGCGATTGTTCTTC	CASSPQGRLFF
TRBJ1-6	TRBV6-5	NA	NA	TGTGCCAGCAGTTACTCCGACAAGGGGATGAAATCACCCCTCCACTTT	CASSYSDKGMKSPLHF
TRBJ2-7	TRBV30	NA	TRBD1	TGTGCCTGGGGGACAGGGGTGAGGGAGCAGTACTTC	CAWGTGVREQYF
TRBJ1-3	TRBV25-1	NA	NA	TGTGCCAGCAGTGAAATGCGCCTGCACTCTGGAAACACCATATATTTT	CASSEMRLHSGNTIYF
TRBJ2-1	TRBV5-1	NA	NA	TGCGCCAGCAGCCCTGACACCTACAATGAGCAGTTCTTC	CASSPDTYNEQFF
TRBJ2-7	TRBV5-1	once	TRBD1	TGCGCCAGCAGCTCCGGGACAGGGTGGGTCGAGCAGTACTTC	CASSSGTGWVEQYF
TRBJ2-5	TRBV11-3	once	NA	TGTGCCAGCAGCTTACCGGGAGCGGGAGAGACCCAGTACTTC	CASSLPGAGETQYF
TRBJ2-1	TRBV2	NA	TRBD2	TGTGCCAGCAGTACGAGATTTAGCGGGAGGGCCCTCGATGAGCAGTTCTTC	CASSTRFSGRALDEQFF
TRBJ2-5	TRBV6-1	NA	TRBD2	TGTGCCAGCAGTGAAATCTTGCTAGCGGGGGAGACCCAGTACTTC	CASSEILLAGETQYF
TRBJ1-2	TRBV5-5	few	NA	TGTGCCAGCAGCTTGGAGGGGGAGGGGCCCTATGGCTACACCTTC	CASSLEGEGPYGYTF
TRBJ1-6	TRBV6-5	NA	NA	TGTGCCAGCGCAGGTTATAATTCACCCCTCCACTTT	CASAGYNSPLHF
TRBJ2-2	TRBV2	NA	TRBD1	TGTGCCAGCAGTGGCGACAGGGCGCGCACCGGGGAGCTGTTTTTT	CASSGDRARTGELFF
TRBJ1-1	TRBV28	NA	NA	TGTGCCAGCAGTTTCCGGGGGAACACTGAAGCTTTCTTT	CASSFRGNTEAFF
TRBJ1-4	TRBV28	NA	NA	TGTGCCAGCAGTTCTCACAGAGATGAAAAACTGTTTTTT	CASSSHRDEKLFF
TRBJ2-3	TRBV4-2	NA	TRBD2	TGTGCCAGCAGCCAAGACACTAGCGGGGGAGATACGCAGTATTTT	CASSQDTSGGDTQYF
TRBJ2-2	TRBV9	NA	NA	TGTGCCAGCAGCGTATTTCAGGGAGGATTAGGAACCGGGGAGCTGTTTTTT	CASSVFQGGLGTGELFF
TRBJ2-3	TRBV15	NA	TRBD2	TGTGCCACCAGCAGAGATCTGACTAGCGGGAGATTAACAGATACGCAGTATTTT	CATSRDLTSGRLTDTQYF
TRBJ2-1	TRBV7-2	NA	TRBD1	TGTGCCAGCAGCTTAGTCGGGACAGGGTCGGATAATGAGCAGTTCTTC	CASSLVGTGSDNEQFF
TRBJ2-5	TRBV18	NA	NA	TGTGCCAGCTCACCAGATCTCGCGGAGACCCAGTACTTC	CASSPDLAETQYF
TRBJ1-4	TRBV28	NA	NA	TGTGCCAGCAGTGAGAATAATGAAAAACTGTTTTTT	CASSENNEKLFF